This T cell receptor beta chain emerged from a study of blood T cell repertoires in COVID-19. The data were produced by immunoSEQ multiplex PCR, yet TCRdb's version contains in-frame clones alone and is incomplete. There are more than 50,000 clones in the sample; 82% occur only once, and roughly 13% lies in the top ten. The CDR3 length is 14 residues. Looked up from germline, CDR1 is SNHLY and CDR2 is FYNNEI. The TCR originated in a human donor in a cohort sampled during active COVID-19. The sample taken for sequencing was peripheral blood. The chain recombines TRBV2 with TRBJ2-3; TRBD2 aligns across 7 bases. The CDR3 loop reads CATSAGFSTDTQYF. The CDR3, as DNA: TGTGCTACCTCAGCGGGGTTTAGCACAGATACGCAGTATTTT.